What follows describes a single T cell receptor (beta chain). Its antigen is currently unknown. Per-sample assaying covered 85,000 to 100,000 TCR templates. TCRdb keeps only in-frame clones here, not all; method: immunoSEQ multiplex PCR. Counted here are roughly 100,000 clones, about 93% occurring once; the ten biggest clones make up approximately 0.6%. The data are from a study of siplizumab effects on memory and regulatory T cells. Study-wide points: Alloreactive sequences tracing back to unstimulated CD4+ memory cells were significantly reduced by siplizumab.

The CDR3 runs 15 residues. The rearrangement links TRBV1 to TRBJ2-1; the D segment call TRBD1 is taken from the table without a DNA check. TRBV1 is a listed pseudogene. The sequence derives from a human donor in good health. Sequencing was done on a sample of Tregs sorted from blood. Here the CDR3 DNA reads TGCACCAGCAGCCTACCAGGGACAAGAAACAATGAGCAGTTCTTC. It specifies CTSSLPGTRNNEQFF.